This T cell receptor (beta chain) was identified during a study of blood T cell repertoires in COVID-19. Study-wide background: There were acute and convalescent COVID-19 samples, and they came from the United States, Italy and Spain.

CDR1 and CDR2 from the germline V gene are WSHSY and SAAADI. V lost 1 base and J lost 5; bases outside the gene matches: 7. CDR3 size: 16 residues. In the authors' workflow: Reference gene primer amplification gave estimated nucleated cell counts. Libraries were prepared by immunoSEQ multiplex PCR; TCRdb keeps only in-frame clonotypes and omits some of them. V and J calls plus clone size are reproduced from that table; the DNA served to infer D and trimming. The sample holds 100,000 to 150,000 clones; 60% to 85% are singletons and the top ten take over 2%. Sample: peripheral blood. The receptor was derived from a man between 70 and 80 years old with acute or convalescent COVID-19. This chain joins TRBV10-2 and TRBJ2-5; 10 nucleotides agree with TRBD2. The CDR3 DNA follows: TGCGCCAGCAGTGAGTGGGCAGCGGGGGGGTCCGAGACCCAGTACTTC. This encodes CASSEWAAGGSETQYF.